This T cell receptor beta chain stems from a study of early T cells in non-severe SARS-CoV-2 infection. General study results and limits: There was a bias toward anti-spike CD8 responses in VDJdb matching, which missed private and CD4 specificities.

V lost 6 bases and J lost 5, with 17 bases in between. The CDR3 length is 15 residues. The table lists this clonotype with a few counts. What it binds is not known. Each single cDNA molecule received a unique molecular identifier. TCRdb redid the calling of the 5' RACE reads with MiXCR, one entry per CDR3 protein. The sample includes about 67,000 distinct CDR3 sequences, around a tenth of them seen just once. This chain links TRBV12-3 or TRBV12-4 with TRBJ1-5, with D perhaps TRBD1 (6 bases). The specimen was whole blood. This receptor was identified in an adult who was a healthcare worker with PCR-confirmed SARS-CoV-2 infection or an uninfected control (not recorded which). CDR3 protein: CASSPGTSQYQPQHF. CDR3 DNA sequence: TGTGCCAGCAGCCCCGGGACAAGTCAATATCAGCCCCAGCATTTT.